This T cell receptor beta chain was observed in a study of cytomegalovirus exposure and HLA in healthy donors. About this clone: The antigen is undetermined.

Study-level results: The presence/absence work took it that sequencing depth was about the same across donors. The study dropped some indistinguishable V segments, TRBV6-2 and TRBV6-3 among them.

It was with 60 Vbeta and 13 Jbeta primers that the PCR ran. The assay was immunoSEQ multiplex PCR, and TCRdb's table has in-frame clones only and misses some. The table shows about 150,000 clones, with approximately 80% occurring only once. Trimming pared 6 bases from V and 3 bases from J, leaving 14 bases between. In germline, CDR1 is MDHEN, CDR2 SYDVKM. The CDR3 is 14 amino acids. The origin of this receptor is a middle-aged woman in good health and CMV-seropositive. The chain uses TRBV28 and TRBJ1-1; D is possibly TRBD1 (6 bases). Sequencing input: PBMCs. CDR3 region: CASSLDSTYTEAFF. The CDR3 nucleotides read TGTGCCAGCAGCCTGGACAGCACCTACACTGAAGCTTTCTTT. The complete variable domain, with remaining parts taken from reference TRBV28 and TRBJ1-1, reads DVKVTQSSRYLVKRTGEKVFLECVQDMDHENMFWYRQDPGLGLRLIYFSYDVKMKEKGDIPEGYSVSREKKERFSLILESASTNQTSMYLCASSLDSTYTEAFFGQGTRLTVV.